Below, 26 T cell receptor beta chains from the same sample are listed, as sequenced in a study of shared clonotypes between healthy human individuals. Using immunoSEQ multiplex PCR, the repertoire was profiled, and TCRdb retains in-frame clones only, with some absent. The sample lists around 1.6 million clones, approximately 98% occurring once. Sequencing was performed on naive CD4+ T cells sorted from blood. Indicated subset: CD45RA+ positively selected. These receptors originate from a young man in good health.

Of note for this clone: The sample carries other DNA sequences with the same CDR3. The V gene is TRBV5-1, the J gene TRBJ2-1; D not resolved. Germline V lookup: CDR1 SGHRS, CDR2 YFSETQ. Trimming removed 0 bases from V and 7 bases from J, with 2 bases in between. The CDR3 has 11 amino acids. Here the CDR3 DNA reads TGCGCCAGCAGCTTGGCGAATGAGCAGTTCTTC. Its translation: CASSLANEQFF. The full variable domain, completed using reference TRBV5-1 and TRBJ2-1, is KAGVTQTPRYLIKTRGQQVTLSCSPISGHRSVSWYQQTPGQGLQFLFEYFSETQRNKGNFPGRFSGRQFSNSRSEMNVSTLELGDSALYLCASSLANEQFFGPGTRLTVL.

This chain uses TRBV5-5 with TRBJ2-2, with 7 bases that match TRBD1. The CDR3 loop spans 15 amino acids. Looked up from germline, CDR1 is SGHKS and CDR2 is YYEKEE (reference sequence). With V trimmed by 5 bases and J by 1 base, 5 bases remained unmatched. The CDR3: CASSRDSLNTGELFF. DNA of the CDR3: TGTGCCAGCAGTCGGGACAGCCTGAACACCGGGGAGCTGTTTTTT.

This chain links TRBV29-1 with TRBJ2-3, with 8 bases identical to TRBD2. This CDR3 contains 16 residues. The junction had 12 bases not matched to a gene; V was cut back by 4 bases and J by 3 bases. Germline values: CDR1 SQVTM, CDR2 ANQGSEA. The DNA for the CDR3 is TGCAGCGTTGCTGCGGGAGGAGTATGGGGAACAGATACGCAGTATTTT. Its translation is CSVAAGGVWGTDTQYF.

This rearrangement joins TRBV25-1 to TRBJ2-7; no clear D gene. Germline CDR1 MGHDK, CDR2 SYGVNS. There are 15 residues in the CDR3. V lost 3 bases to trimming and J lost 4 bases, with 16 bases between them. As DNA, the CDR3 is TGTGCCAGCAGTGATTCGGCGGTGATTAGGTACGAGCAGTACTTC. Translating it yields CASSDSAVIRYEQYF.

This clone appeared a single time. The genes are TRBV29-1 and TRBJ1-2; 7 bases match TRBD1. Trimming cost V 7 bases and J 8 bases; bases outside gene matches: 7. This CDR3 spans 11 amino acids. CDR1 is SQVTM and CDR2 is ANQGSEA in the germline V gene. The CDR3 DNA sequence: TGCAGCGCGGGACAGTCTGACGGCTACACCTTC. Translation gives CSAGQSDGYTF. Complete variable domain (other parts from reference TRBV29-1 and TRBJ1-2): SAVISQKPSRDICQRGTSLTIQCQVDSQVTMMFWYRQQPGQSLTLIATANQGSEATYESGFVIDKFPISRPNLTFSTLTVSNMSPEDSSIYLCSAGQSDGYTFGSGTRLTVV.

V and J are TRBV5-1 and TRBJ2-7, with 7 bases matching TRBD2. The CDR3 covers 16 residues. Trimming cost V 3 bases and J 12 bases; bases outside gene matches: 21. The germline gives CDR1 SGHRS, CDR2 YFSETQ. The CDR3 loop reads CASSSTGGPWPEEVYF. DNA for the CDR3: TGCGCCAGCAGCTCCACGGGAGGCCCGTGGCCAGAGGAGGTGTACTTC.

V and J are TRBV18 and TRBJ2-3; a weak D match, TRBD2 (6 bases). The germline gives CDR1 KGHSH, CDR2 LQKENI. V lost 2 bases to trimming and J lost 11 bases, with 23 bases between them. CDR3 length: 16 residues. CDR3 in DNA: TGTGCCAGCTCACCAAAGGTTCTAGCGCGCGGTAGCGGGCAGTATTTT. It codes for CASSPKVLARGSGQYF.

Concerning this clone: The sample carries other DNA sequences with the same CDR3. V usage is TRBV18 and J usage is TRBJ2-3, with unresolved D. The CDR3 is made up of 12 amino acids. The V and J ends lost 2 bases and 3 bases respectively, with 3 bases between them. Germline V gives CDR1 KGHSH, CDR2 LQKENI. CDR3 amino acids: CASSPGTDTQYF. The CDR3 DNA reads TGTGCCAGCTCACCAGGAACAGATACGCAGTATTTT.

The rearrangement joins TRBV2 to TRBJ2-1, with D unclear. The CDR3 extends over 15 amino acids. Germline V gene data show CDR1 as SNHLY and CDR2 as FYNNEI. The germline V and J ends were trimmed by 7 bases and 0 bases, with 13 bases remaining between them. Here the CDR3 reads CASTLGPLSYNEQFF. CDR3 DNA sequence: TGTGCCAGCACCCTAGGCCCGCTCTCCTACAATGAGCAGTTCTTC.

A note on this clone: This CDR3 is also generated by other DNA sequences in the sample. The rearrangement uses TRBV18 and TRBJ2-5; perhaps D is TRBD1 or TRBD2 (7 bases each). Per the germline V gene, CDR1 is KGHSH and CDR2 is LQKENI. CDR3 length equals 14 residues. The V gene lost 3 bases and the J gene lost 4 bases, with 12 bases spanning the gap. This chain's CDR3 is CASSPRGGRETQYF. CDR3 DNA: TGTGCCAGCTCACCCAGGGGGGGGAGAGAGACCCAGTACTTC.

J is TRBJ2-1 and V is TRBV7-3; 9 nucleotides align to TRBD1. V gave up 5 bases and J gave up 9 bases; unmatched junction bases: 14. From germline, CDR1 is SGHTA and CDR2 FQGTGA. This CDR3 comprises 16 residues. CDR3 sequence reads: CASSPTGDRVGGEQFF. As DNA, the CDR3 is TGTGCCAGCAGCCCGACGGGGGACAGGGTCGGAGGTGAGCAGTTCTTC.

The CDR3 region has the DNA TGTGCCAGCAGCTTAGTAGTACTAGCGGTCCCCGGGGAGCTGTTTTTT. This gives the protein CASSLVVLAVPGELFF. This rearrangement joins TRBV11-3 to TRBJ2-2, with TRBD2 identical over 8 bases. The V gene's germline CDR1 is SGHNT and CDR2 YENEEA. J gave up 6 bases and V 1 base, and 7 bases lay outside the gene matches. The CDR3 consists of 16 residues.

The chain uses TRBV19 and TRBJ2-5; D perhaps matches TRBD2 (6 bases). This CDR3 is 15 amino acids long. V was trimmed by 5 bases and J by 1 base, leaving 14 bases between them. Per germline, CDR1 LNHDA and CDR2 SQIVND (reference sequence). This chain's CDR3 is CASSQRAGAQETQYF. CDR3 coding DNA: TGTGCCAGTAGTCAGCGGGCCGGAGCCCAAGAGACCCAGTACTTC.

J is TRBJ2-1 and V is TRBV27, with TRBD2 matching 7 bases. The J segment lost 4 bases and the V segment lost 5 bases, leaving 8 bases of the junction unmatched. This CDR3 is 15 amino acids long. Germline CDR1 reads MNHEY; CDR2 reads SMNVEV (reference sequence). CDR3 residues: CASSRPGLQYNEQFF. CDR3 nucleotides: TGTGCCAGCAGTCGACCGGGACTACAGTACAATGAGCAGTTCTTC.

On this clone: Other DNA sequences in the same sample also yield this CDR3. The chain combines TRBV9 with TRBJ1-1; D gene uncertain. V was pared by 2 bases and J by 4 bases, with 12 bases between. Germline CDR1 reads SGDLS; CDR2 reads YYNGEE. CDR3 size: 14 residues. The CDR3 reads CASSVGSRGTEAFF. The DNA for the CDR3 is TGTGCCAGCAGCGTGGGCTCGCGGGGCACTGAAGCTTTCTTT.

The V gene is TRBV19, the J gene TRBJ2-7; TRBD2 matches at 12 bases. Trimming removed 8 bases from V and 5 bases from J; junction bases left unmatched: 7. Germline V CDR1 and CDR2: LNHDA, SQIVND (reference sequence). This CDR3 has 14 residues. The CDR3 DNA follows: TGTGCCAGTCGACTAGCGGGAGTACTCGACGAGCAGTACTTC. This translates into CASRLAGVLDEQYF.

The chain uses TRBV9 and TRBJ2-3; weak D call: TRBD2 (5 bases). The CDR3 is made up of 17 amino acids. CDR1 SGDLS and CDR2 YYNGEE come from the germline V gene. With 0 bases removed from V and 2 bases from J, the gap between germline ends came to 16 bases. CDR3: CASSVGLARTYTDTQYF. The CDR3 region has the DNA TGTGCCAGCAGCGTAGGATTGGCGAGGACTTACACAGATACGCAGTATTTT.

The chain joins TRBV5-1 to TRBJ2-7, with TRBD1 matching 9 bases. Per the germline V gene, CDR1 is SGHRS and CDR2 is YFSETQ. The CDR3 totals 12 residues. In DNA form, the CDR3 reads TGCGCTAGCGAAGGGACAGGGCACGAGCAGTACTTC. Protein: CASEGTGHEQYF.

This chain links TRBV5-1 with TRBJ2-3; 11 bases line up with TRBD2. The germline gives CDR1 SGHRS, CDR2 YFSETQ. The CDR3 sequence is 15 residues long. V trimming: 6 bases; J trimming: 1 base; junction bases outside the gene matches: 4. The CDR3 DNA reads TGCGCCAGCACCCTTAGCGGGAGGGGCACAGATACGCAGTATTTT. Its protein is CASTLSGRGTDTQYF.

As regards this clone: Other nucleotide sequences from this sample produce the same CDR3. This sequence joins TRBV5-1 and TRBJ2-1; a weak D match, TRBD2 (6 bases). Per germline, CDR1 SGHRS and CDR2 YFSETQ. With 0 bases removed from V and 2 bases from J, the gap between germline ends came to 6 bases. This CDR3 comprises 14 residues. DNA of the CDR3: TGCGCCAGCAGCTTGGGCGGGGCCTACAATGAGCAGTTCTTC. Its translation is CASSLGGAYNEQFF.

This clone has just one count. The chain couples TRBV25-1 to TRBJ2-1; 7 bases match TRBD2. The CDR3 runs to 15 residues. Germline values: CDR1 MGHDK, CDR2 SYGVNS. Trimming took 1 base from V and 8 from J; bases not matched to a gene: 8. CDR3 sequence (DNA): TGTGCCAGCAGTGAATTCGAGGGAGGGAGGGATGAGCAGTTCTTC. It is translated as CASSEFEGGRDEQFF.

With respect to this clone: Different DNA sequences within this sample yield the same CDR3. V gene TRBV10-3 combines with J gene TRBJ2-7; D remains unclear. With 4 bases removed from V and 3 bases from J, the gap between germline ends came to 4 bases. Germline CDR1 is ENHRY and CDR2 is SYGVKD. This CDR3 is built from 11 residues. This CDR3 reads CAISVDYEQYF. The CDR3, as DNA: TGTGCCATCAGTGTTGACTACGAGCAGTACTTC.

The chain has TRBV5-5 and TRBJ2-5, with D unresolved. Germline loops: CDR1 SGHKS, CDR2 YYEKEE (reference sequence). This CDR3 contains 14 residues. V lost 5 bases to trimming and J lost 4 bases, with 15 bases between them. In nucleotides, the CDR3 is TGTGCCAGCAGTCGAGTCCCTCGAGGAGAGACCCAGTACTTC. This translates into CASSRVPRGETQYF.

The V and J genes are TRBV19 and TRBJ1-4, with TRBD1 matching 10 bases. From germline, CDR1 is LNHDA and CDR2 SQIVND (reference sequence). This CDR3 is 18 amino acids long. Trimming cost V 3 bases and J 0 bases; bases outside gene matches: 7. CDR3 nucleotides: TGTGCCAGTAGTATTACGACAGGGGGCGTTGCAACTAATGAAAAACTGTTTTTT. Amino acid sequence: CASSITTGGVATNEKLFF.

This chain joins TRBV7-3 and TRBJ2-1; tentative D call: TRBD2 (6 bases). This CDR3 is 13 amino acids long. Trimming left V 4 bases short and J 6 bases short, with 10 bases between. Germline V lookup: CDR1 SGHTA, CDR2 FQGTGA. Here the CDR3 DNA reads TGTGCCAGCAGCTCCCCCGGGGGCAATGAGCAGTTCTTC. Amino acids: CASSSPGGNEQFF. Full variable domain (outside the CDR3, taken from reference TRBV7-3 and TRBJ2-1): GAGVSQTPSNKVTEKGKYVELRCDPISGHTALYWYRQSLGQGPEFLIYFQGTGAADDSGLPNDRFFAVRPEGSVSTLKIQRTERGDSAVYLCASSSPGGNEQFFGPGTRLTVL.

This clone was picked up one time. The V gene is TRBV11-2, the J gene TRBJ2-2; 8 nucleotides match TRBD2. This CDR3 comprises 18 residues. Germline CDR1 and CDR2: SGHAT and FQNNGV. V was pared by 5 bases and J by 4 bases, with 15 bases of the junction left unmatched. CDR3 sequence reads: CASSHLISGIPGTGELFF. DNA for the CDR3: TGTGCCAGCAGCCATTTAATTAGCGGGATCCCGGGCACCGGGGAGCTGTTTTTT.